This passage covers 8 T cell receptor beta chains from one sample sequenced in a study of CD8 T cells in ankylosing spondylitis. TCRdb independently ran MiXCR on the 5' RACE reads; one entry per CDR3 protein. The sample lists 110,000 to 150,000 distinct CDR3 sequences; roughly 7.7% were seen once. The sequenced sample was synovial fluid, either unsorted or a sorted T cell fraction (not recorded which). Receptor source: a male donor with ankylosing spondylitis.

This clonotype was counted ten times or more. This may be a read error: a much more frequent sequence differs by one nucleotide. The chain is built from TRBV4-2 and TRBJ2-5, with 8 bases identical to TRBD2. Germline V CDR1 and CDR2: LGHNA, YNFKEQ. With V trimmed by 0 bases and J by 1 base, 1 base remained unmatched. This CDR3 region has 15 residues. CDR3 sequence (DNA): TGTGCCAGCAGCCAAGATCGGGGGGGCCAAGAGACCCAGTACTTC. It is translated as CASSQDRGGQETQYF.

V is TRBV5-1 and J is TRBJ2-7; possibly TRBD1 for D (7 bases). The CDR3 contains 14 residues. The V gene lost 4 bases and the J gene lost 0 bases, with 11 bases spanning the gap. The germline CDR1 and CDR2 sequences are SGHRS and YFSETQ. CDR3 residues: CASSLRDSSYEQYF. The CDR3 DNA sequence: TGCGCCAGCAGCCTGCGGGACAGCTCCTACGAGCAGTACTTC.

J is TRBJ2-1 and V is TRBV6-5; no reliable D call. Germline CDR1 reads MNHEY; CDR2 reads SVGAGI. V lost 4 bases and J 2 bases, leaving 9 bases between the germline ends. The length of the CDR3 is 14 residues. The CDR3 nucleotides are TGTGCCAGCAGTTCCCCATTGACCTACAATGAGCAGTTCTTC. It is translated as CASSSPLTYNEQFF.

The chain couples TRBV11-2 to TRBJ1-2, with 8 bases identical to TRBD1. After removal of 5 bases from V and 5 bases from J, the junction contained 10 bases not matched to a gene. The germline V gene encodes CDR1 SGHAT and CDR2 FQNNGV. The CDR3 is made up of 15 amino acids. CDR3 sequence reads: CASSPQGGARYGYTF. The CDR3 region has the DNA TGTGCCAGCAGCCCACAGGGGGGAGCTAGGTATGGCTACACCTTC.

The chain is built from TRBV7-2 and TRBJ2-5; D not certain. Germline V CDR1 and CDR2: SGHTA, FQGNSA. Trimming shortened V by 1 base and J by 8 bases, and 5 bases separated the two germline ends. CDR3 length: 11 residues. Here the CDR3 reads CASSLGQTQYF. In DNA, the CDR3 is TGTGCCAGCAGCTTAGGCCAAACCCAGTACTTC.

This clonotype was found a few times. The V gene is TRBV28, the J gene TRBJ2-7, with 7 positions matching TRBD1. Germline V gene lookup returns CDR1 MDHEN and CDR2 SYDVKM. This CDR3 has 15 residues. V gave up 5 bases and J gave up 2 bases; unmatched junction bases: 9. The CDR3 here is CASSPTDRVTYEQYF. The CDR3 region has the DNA TGTGCCAGCAGTCCGACCGACAGGGTAACCTACGAGCAGTACTTC.

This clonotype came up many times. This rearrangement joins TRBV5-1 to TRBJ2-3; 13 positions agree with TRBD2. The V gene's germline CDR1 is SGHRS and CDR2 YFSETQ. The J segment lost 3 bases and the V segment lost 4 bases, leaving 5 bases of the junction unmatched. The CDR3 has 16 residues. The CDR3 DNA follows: TGCGCCAGCAGCGGACGGACTAGCGGGAGAACAGATACGCAGTATTTT. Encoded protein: CASSGRTSGRTDTQYF.

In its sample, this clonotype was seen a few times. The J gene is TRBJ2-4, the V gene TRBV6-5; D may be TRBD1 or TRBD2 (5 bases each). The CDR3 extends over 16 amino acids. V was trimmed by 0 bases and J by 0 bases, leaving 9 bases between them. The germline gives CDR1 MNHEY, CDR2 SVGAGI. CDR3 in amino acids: CASSYSGTVAKNIQYF. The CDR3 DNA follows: TGTGCCAGCAGTTACTCGGGGACCGTAGCCAAAAACATTCAGTACTTC.